There are a few counts of the clone carrying this TCR beta chain. The antigen is unknown. Per the germline V gene, CDR1 is MNHNY and CDR2 is SVGAGI (reference sequence). The CDR3 is 15 residues long. V shed 5 bases and J 7 bases; nucleotides not matched to a gene: 12. Using CD45RO/CCR7/CD25/CD127/CD95/CD27, CD4+ naive, central memory, regulatory and stem cell-like memory cells were sorted. Each of the sorted populations had a purity greater than 95%. This record comes from a study of beta chain features in type 1 diabetes. Study results and limitations: More deletions and fewer insertions at VDJ junctions were seen in type 1 diabetes patients.

Of the isolated RNA, all was reverse transcribed, and so the sequenced material was expressed TCRB transcripts. The method was immunoSEQ multiplex PCR; TCRdb's version includes in-frame clones alone and lacks a portion of them. Seen here are about 270,000 clones, approximately 14% observed once, and the top ten hold around 0.026%. V gene TRBV6-6 combines with J gene TRBJ2-5, with TRBD2 matching over 8 bases. Sequencing was performed on naive CD4+ T cells from blood. This sequence originates from a middle-aged woman in good health. The CDR3 spells CASSPTGTSVGTQYF. CDR3 coding DNA: TGTGCCAGCAGTCCAACCGGGACTAGTGTTGGGACCCAGTACTTC.